The rows below give T cell receptor beta chains drawn from one sample of a study of T-cell reconstitution after alpha-beta-depleted transplantation in children. TCRdb re-derived calls from the PCR reads in MiXCR, one entry per CDR3 protein. The table lists some 840,000 distinct CDR3 sequences, 16% of them singletons. Sample: PBMCs, mostly from graft donor cells, taken 360 days after TCRalphabeta/CD19-depleted stem cell transplant. These receptors came from a male patient younger than 18 who had a stem cell transplant for acute lymphoblastic leukemia, so the T cells may come from the graft donor. The CDR3 runs from the conserved cysteine through the conserved F or W. A D gene is named only where the DNA matches it firmly. The size entry is marked missing in some rows and otherwise reads once, few, many or a size class.

d_gene	v_gene	abundance	j_gene	CDR3aa	CDR3nt
TRBD2	TRBV5-1	.	TRBJ2-2	CASRAGSNTGELFF	TGCGCCAGCAGAGCGGGATCGAACACCGGGGAGCTGTTTTTT
TRBD2	TRBV12-3/TRBV12-4	.	TRBJ2-3	CASSLSGSLITDTQYF	TGTGCCAGCAGTTTGAGCGGGAGCCTGATCACAGATACGCAGTATTTT
TRBD2	TRBV29-1	few	TRBJ2-5	CSVRGLAGEETQYF	TGCAGCGTGAGGGGACTAGCGGGAGAAGAGACCCAGTACTTC
TRBD2	TRBV3-1	few	TRBJ2-3	CASSQPSHWGTSGRDTQYF	TGTGCCAGCAGCCAACCCAGTCATTGGGGGACTAGCGGGAGGGATACGCAGTATTTT
.	TRBV4-1	.	TRBJ2-7	CASSQGPQPDYEQYF	TGCGCCAGCAGCCAAGGTCCCCAGCCAGACTACGAGCAGTACTTC
.	TRBV4-1	many	TRBJ2-1	CASSQGGNNEQFF	TGCGCCAGCAGCCAGGGCGGTAACAATGAGCAGTTCTTC
TRBD1	TRBV12-3/TRBV12-4	.	TRBJ2-1	CASGLPGTAANEQFF	TGTGCCAGCGGGCTCCCCGGGACAGCAGCTAATGAGCAGTTCTTC
.	TRBV12-3/TRBV12-4	many	TRBJ1-1	CARDTGNTEAFF	TGTGCCAGGGATACAGGGAACACTGAAGCTTTCTTT
TRBD1	TRBV24-1	few	TRBJ2-5	CATSENQGARYQETQYF	TGTGCCACCAGTGAAAACCAGGGGGCGAGGTACCAAGAGACCCAGTACTTC
.	TRBV29-1	.	TRBJ2-7	CSVEAEGAYEQYF	TGCAGCGTTGAGGCAGAAGGGGCCTACGAGCAGTACTTC
.	TRBV10-2	many	TRBJ1-3	CASSLPGTNTIYF	TGCGCCAGCAGTCTGCCAGGGACAAACACCATATATTTT
.	TRBV4-1	.	TRBJ1-5	CASSQPSANQPQHF	TGCGCCAGCAGCCAACCCTCGGCCAATCAGCCCCAGCATTTT
TRBD2	TRBV20-1	.	TRBJ2-3	CSARDRGGQYF	TGCAGTGCTAGAGACCGGGGGGGCCAGTATTTT
TRBD2	TRBV29-1	few	TRBJ2-1	CSVEARSGRTGEQFF	TGCAGCGTTGAAGCAAGGAGCGGGAGGACTGGGGAGCAGTTCTTC
.	TRBV12-3/TRBV12-4	many	TRBJ1-4	CASGIRGGGEKLFF	TGTGCCAGCGGAATCCGGGGTGGGGGCGAAAAACTGTTTTTT
.	TRBV29-1	.	TRBJ1-4	CSVTGTNEKLFF	TGCAGCGTAACAGGGACTAATGAAAAACTGTTTTTT
.	TRBV4-1	few	TRBJ1-5	CASSQVRGQNNQPQHF	TGCGCCAGCAGCCAAGTCCGCGGACAGAATAATCAGCCCCAGCATTTT
TRBD2	TRBV5-1	few	TRBJ2-1	CASSPGLAESLNNEQFF	TGCGCCAGCAGCCCAGGACTAGCGGAATCCTTAAACAATGAGCAGTTCTTC
TRBD2	TRBV9	.	TRBJ2-1	CASSVGHPFSGRGNEQFF	TGTGCCAGCAGCGTAGGTCACCCTTTTAGCGGGAGGGGGAATGAGCAGTTCTTC
.	TRBV20-1	.	TRBJ2-7	CSARASRGYEQYF	TGCAGTGCTAGAGCATCGCGGGGCTACGAGCAGTACTTC
.	TRBV7-9	.	TRBJ1-4	CASSLGSATNEKLFF	TGTGCCAGCAGCTTAGGGTCGGCAACTAATGAAAAACTGTTTTTT
.	TRBV5-1	.	TRBJ2-6	CASSLVGGPSGANVLTF	TGCGCCAGCAGCTTGGTTGGGGGGCCCTCTGGGGCCAACGTCCTGACTTTC
.	TRBV12-3/TRBV12-4	.	TRBJ2-1	CASSLFRQFF	TGTGCCAGCAGTTTATTCCGGCAGTTCTTC
TRBD2	TRBV2	many	TRBJ2-1	CASSRAGSSYNEQFF	TGTGCCAGCAGCCGAGCGGGGAGCTCCTACAATGAGCAGTTCTTC
TRBD2	TRBV5-1	few	TRBJ2-1	CASSKLRTSGSSMDEQFF	TGCGCCAGCAGCAAACTTCGGACTAGCGGGAGTAGTATGGATGAGCAGTTCTTC
.	TRBV20-1	few	TRBJ2-7	CSASVGQDYSYEQYF	TGCAGTGCTAGCGTTGGACAGGACTACTCCTACGAGCAGTACTTC
TRBD2	TRBV24-1	few	TRBJ2-7	CATSDSGTIYEQYF	TGTGCCACCAGTGATTCCGGGACTATCTACGAGCAGTACTTC
.	TRBV5-1	few	TRBJ1-1	CASSRVKANTEAFF	TGCGCCAGCAGCCGCGTAAAGGCCAACACTGAAGCTTTCTTT
.	TRBV7-9	few	TRBJ2-3	CASSPPDGADTQYF	TGTGCCAGCAGCCCCCCGGATGGGGCAGATACGCAGTATTTT
TRBD1	TRBV7-9	.	TRBJ1-1	CASSPGTAPFMNTEAFF	TGTGCCAGCAGCCCCGGGACAGCACCCTTCATGAACACTGAAGCTTTCTTT
TRBD1	TRBV20-1	few	TRBJ1-4	CSARAGGGEKLFF	TGCAGTGCTAGAGCAGGGGGCGGTGAAAAACTGTTTTTT
.	TRBV20-1	.	TRBJ2-1	CSANTGTPYNEQFF	TGCAGTGCTAACACAGGAACACCCTACAATGAGCAGTTCTTC
.	TRBV28	few	TRBJ2-7	CASTNSYEQYF	TGTGCCAGCACCAACTCCTACGAGCAGTACTTC
TRBD1	TRBV5-1	.	TRBJ2-1	CASSLAWTGINEQFF	TGCGCCAGCAGCTTGGCATGGACAGGGATCAATGAGCAGTTCTTC
.	TRBV3-1	few	TRBJ2-7	CASSGGARVIYEQYF	TGTGCCAGCAGCGGGGGGGCGAGAGTAATATACGAGCAGTACTTC
.	TRBV29-1	.	TRBJ2-7	CSVVSASSYEQYF	TGCAGCGTTGTTTCAGCAAGCTCCTACGAGCAGTACTTC
.	TRBV10-3	few	TRBJ2-1	CAISDRRPGLLRDEQFF	TGTGCCATCAGTGACCGGCGCCCGGGACTGTTACGGGATGAGCAGTTCTTC
.	TRBV15	.	TRBJ1-2	CATSRDATIYGYTF	TGTGCCACCAGCAGAGATGCAACAATTTATGGCTACACCTTC
TRBD2	TRBV5-1	many	TRBJ2-7	CASSPQTSTDEQYF	TGCGCCAGCAGCCCGCAGACTAGCACCGACGAGCAGTACTTC
.	TRBV7-9	many	TRBJ1-3	CASSFGVRVDTIYF	TGTGCCAGCAGCTTCGGTGTCAGGGTAGACACCATATATTTT
.	TRBV6-6	few	TRBJ1-2	CASNRDRLYGYTF	TGTGCCAGCAACCGGGACCGACTCTATGGCTACACCTTC
.	TRBV6-5	few	TRBJ1-3	CASRGGGYGNTIYF	TGTGCCAGCAGAGGGGGGGGGTACGGAAACACCATATATTTT
TRBD2	TRBV3-1	.	TRBJ2-1	CASSQDRGGRSEQFF	TGTGCCAGCAGCCAAGATCGCGGCGGGAGGTCCGAGCAGTTCTTC
.	TRBV6-5	.	TRBJ2-6	CASSYEVASGANVLTF	TGTGCCAGCAGTTACGAAGTGGCCTCTGGGGCCAACGTCCTGACTTTC
TRBD1	TRBV6-1	.	TRBJ2-1	CASSFHWGTGGNELFF	TGTGCCAGCAGCTTCCACTGGGGGACAGGGGGCAATGAGCTGTTCTTC
TRBD1	TRBV3-1	many	TRBJ2-2	CASSRTGTANTGELFF	TGTGCCAGCAGCCGGACCGGGACAGCTAACACCGGGGAGCTGTTTTTT
TRBD2	TRBV11-1	few	TRBJ2-1	CASSLAALSSGRALVNEQFF	TGTGCCAGCAGCTTAGCGGCATTGTCTAGCGGGAGGGCCTTAGTGAATGAGCAGTTCTTC
.	TRBV12-3/TRBV12-4	.	TRBJ1-2	CAASGAPEGYTF	TGTGCTGCATCAGGGGCCCCGGAAGGCTACACCTTC
TRBD2	TRBV6-5	many	TRBJ2-1	CASSYAGERNEQFF	TGTGCCAGCAGTTACGCGGGAGAAAGGAATGAGCAGTTCTTC
.	TRBV10-3	.	TRBJ1-1	CAISEVQRTEAFF	TGTGCCATCAGTGAGGTACAGAGGACTGAAGCTTTCTTT
.	TRBV20-1	few	TRBJ2-4	CSASRGVPKNIQYF	TGCAGTGCTAGTAGAGGGGTACCCAAAAACATTCAGTACTTC
.	TRBV20-1	.	TRBJ1-1	CSALKPTGIHEAFF	TGCAGTGCATTAAAACCCACAGGGATTCATGAAGCTTTCTTT
.	TRBV7-3	few	TRBJ2-2	CASSTAEFPNTGELFF	TGTGCCAGCAGCACCGCAGAATTCCCGAACACCGGGGAGCTGTTTTTT
.	TRBV29-1	.	TRBJ2-7	CSVIAAYSYEQYF	TGCAGCGTAATAGCGGCCTACTCGTACGAGCAGTACTTC
.	TRBV9	few	TRBJ2-2	CASSVEPGELFF	TGTGCCAGCAGCGTAGAGCCCGGGGAGCTGTTTTTT